This TCR beta chain was captured by sequencing in a study of blood T cell repertoires in COVID-19. This CDR3 region has 15 residues. The germline V gene has CDR1 LNHDA and CDR2 SQIVND (reference sequence). V gave up 3 bases and J gave up 0 bases, with 9 bases separating them. Clones were sequenced by immunoSEQ multiplex PCR, and TCRdb holds only the in-frame ones, with some missing. The sample consists of 400,000 to 450,000 clones, about 92% of them appearing once. Participants spanned ages about 18 to 100 years and resided in 20 to 30 US areas. The receptor comes from a man aged 18 to 29 who had recovered from COVID-19. V and J are TRBV19 and TRBJ1-5, with a weak D call TRBD1 (5 bases). The sample was PBMCs or T cells enriched from blood (not recorded which). The CDR3 here is CASSIRQGSNQPQHF. DNA for the CDR3: TGTGCCAGTAGTATCCGTCAGGGTAGCAATCAGCCCCAGCATTTT.